The TCR beta chain described here comes from a study of cytomegalovirus exposure and HLA in healthy donors. PCR amplification relied on 60 Vbeta primers (plus 13 Jbeta primers). Using immunoSEQ multiplex PCR, the repertoire was profiled, and TCRdb retains in-frame clones only, with some absent. The data show approximately 160,000 clones, roughly three quarters seen once. V lost 0 bases and J 1 base, leaving 9 bases between the germline ends. The CDR3 totals 15 residues. Germline CDR1 and CDR2: LGHNA and YSLEER. This receptor was taken from a male donor in good health and CMV-seropositive. The specimen sequenced was PBMCs. The genes are TRBV4-3 and TRBJ2-5, with D possibly being TRBD2 (5 bases). CDR3 bases: TGCGCCAGCAGCCAAGATAGACTACTCCAAGAGACCCAGTACTTC. Translated: CASSQDRLLQETQYF.